This TCR beta chain came from a study of T cells in Graves' hyperthyroidism and ophthalmopathy. Germline assignment: CDR1 ENHRY and CDR2 SYGVKD. The V gene lost 4 bases and the J gene lost 9 bases, with 13 bases spanning the gap. The CDR3 is made up of 14 amino acids. In this sample, this clonotype turned up a few times. RNA transcripts yielded amplified TCR beta CDR3 regions. Initially, a first-round RT-PCR of the TCR CDR3 employed the HTBI primer set. Using its own MiXCR run on the multiplex PCR reads, TCRdb lists one record per CDR3 protein. The sample contains roughly 570,000 distinct CDR3 sequences, just over 45% of which appear only once.

Sequenced sample: peripheral blood or thyroid tissue (not recorded which). The gene calls are TRBV10-3 and TRBJ1-6, with D perhaps TRBD1 (5 bases). The TCR was taken from an adult woman with Graves' disease, either hyperthyroidism or ophthalmopathy (not recorded which). CDR3 residues: CAISGAGSGSPLHF. DNA of the CDR3: TGTGCCATCAGTGGGGCAGGGTCGGGTTCACCCCTCCACTTT.